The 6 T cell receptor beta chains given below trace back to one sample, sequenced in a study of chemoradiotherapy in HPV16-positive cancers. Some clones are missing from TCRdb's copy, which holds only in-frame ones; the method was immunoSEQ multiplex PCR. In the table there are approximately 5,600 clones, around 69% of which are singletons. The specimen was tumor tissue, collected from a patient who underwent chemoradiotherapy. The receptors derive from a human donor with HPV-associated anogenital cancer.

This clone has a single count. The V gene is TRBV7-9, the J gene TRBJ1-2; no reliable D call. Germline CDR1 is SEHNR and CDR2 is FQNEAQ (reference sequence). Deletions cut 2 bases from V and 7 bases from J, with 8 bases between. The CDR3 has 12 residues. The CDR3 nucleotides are TGTGCCAGCAGCTTACCCTCGGCTGGCTACACCTTC. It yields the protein CASSLPSAGYTF.

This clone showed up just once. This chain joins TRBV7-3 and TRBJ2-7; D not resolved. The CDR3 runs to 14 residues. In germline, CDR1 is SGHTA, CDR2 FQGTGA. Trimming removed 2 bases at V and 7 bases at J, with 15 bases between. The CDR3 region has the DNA TGTGCCAGCAGCTTATTCGGAAACTACGAAGAGCAGTACTTC. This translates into CASSLFGNYEEQYF.

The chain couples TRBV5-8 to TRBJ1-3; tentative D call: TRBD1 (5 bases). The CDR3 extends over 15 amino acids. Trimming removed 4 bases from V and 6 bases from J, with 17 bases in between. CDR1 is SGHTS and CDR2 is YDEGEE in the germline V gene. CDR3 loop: CASSVGGASPNTIYF. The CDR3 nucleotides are TGTGCCAGCAGCGTGGGGGGAGCCTCCCCAAACACCATATATTTT.

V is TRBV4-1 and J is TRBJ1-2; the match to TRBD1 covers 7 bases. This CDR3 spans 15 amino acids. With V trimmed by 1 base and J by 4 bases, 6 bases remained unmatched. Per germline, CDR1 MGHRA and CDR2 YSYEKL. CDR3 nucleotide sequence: TGCGCCAGCAGCCAAGGACAGGGACGCAGCTATGGCTACACCTTC. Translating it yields CASSQGQGRSYGYTF.

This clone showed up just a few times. CDR3 sequence reads: CASSDGQGVISAFF. CDR3 DNA: TGCGCCAGCAGTGATGGACAGGGAGTCATCTCAGCTTTCTTT. The rearrangement links TRBV10-1 to TRBJ1-1; TRBD1 aligns across 8 bases. The CDR3 runs 14 residues. Germline lookup yields CDR1 WNHNN and CDR2 SYGVQD (reference sequence). V was pared by 3 bases and J by 10 bases, with 10 bases of the junction left unmatched.

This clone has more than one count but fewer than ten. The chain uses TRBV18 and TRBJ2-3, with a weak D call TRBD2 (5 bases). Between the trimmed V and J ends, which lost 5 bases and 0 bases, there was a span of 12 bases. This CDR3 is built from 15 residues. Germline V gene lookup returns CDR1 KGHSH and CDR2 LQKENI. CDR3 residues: CASSKSGFSTDTQYF. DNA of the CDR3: TGTGCCAGCTCAAAGAGCGGCTTCAGCACAGATACGCAGTATTTT.